The present entry profiles one T cell receptor (beta chain) with its context. Its target is not known. The sample belongs to a study of identical twins. Study results and caveats: It was cross-sectional statistical analysis, not following the same donors, that the conclusions relied on.

Each CDR3 protein gets one entry after TCRdb re-called the 5' RACE reads with MiXCR. This table has more than 1.5 million distinct CDR3 sequences, about 30% appearing once. CDR3 length: 14 amino acids. Germline lookup yields CDR1 SQVTM and CDR2 ANQGSEA. With V trimmed by 4 bases and J by 3 bases, 3 bases remained unmatched. The sequenced sample consisted of cord blood. This TCR was sampled from a newborn girl in good health. The chain combines TRBV29-1 with TRBJ1-2; TRBD1 matches at 12 bases. The CDR3 here is CSVGDRGLHYGYTF. In DNA, the CDR3 is TGCAGCGTTGGGGACAGGGGGCTTCACTATGGCTACACCTTC.